This T cell receptor (beta chain) originates from a study of regulatory T cells in long-lasting Graves disease. Study-level points and caveats: Researchers examined only peripheral blood and not thyroid tissue.

This clonotype was detected many times. Its target is not known. The sample's time point: newly diagnosed GD, antithyroid drugs for less than 3 months. Extracted RNA from PBMCs served as the source of the TCR library. Germline CDR1 is MNHEY and CDR2 is SVGEGT. The CDR3 totals 13 residues. V lost 4 bases, J lost 2 bases, and 5 bases lay in between. Researchers made TCR beta libraries by using iRepertoire HTBI primers and running Arm-PCR on CDR3 regions. TCRdb called the multiplex PCR reads again in MiXCR, with one record for every CDR3 protein. Of 620,000 or so distinct CDR3 sequences listed, about 15% are singletons. These data were also filed under a second study, of T cells in Graves' hyperthyroidism and ophthalmopathy. That source adds: Before onset, ophthalmopathy was predicted by the model a median 6.5 months earlier.

The sample in question was peripheral blood mononuclear cells (PBMCs), obtained at new diagnosis, from a patient treated with antithyroid drugs. This rearrangement joins TRBV6-2 or TRBV6-3 to TRBJ1-4, with D hard to call. This TCR came from a woman in her 30s with Graves disease. This chain's CDR3 is CASSSRTNEKLFF. CDR3 nucleotide sequence: TGTGCCAGCAGTTCGCGGACTAATGAAAAACTGTTTTTT.